Below, one T cell receptor beta chain is given with its context. Its specificity is not known. The record originates from a study of T cell responses to AZD1222 COVID-19 vaccine. Study-level results: Seropositivity was recorded at baseline in only a handful of AZD1222 recipients. White British people made up most donors, females outnumbered males, and clonal diversity was possibly underestimated. The study found vaccine-associated CD4 TCRs spanning spike, dominant at 160-218 and 743-854.

The CDR3 is made up of 13 amino acids. With 0 bases removed from V and 6 bases from J, the gap between germline ends came to 11 bases. Per the germline V gene, CDR1 is GTSNPN and CDR2 is SVGIG (reference sequence). The repertoire was sequenced with immunoSEQ multiplex PCR; TCRdb's copy has only in-frame clones and lacks some. The table records 160,000 or so clones, around 90% of them present only once. This receptor was taken from an adult in good health. The sequencing used peripheral blood, collected on day 0 of AZD1222 vaccination. The chain is built from TRBV30 and TRBJ1-2, with unresolved D. The CDR3 region has the DNA TGTGCCTGGAGTGTTGGGCAGCTTGATGGCTACACCTTC. It is translated as CAWSVGQLDGYTF.